There are a few counts of the clone carrying this T cell receptor beta chain. Treatment reported: preoperative locoregional IRX-2 cytokine immunotherapy. This phase Ib study tested locoregional IRX-2 cytokine immunotherapy given before surgery. This entry belongs to a study of preoperative IRX-2 immunotherapy in early breast cancer. TCRdb's table, derived via immunoSEQ multiplex PCR, lists solely in-frame clones and lacks some. Found here are around 34,000 clones, roughly four fifths of them singletons; the top ten hold around 2.5%. The sample here was lymph node tissue, taken from a patient treated with IRX-2 immunotherapy. The clonotype was recovered from a human donor with breast cancer.

In nucleotides, the CDR3 is TGTGCCAGCTCATCCAACACCGGGGAGCTGTTTTTT. Translating gives CASSSNTGELFF. This rearrangement joins TRBV18 to TRBJ2-2; no definite D call. Germline CDR1 is KGHSH and CDR2 is LQKENI. This CDR3 comprises 12 residues. V was pared by 5 bases and J by 2 bases, with 3 bases between.